The clone carrying this TCR beta chain appeared many times. Its antigen is undetermined. The entry originates in a study of T cells in Graves' hyperthyroidism and ophthalmopathy. Germline V gene lookup returns CDR1 SGHVS and CDR2 FNYEAQ. CDR3 length: 13 amino acids. Between the trimmed V and J ends, which lost 1 base and 5 bases, there was a span of 7 bases. Study-wide points: Peripheral blood also featured most of the thyroid clonotypes expanded above 0.001.

Template material for amplifying TCR beta CDR3 regions consisted of RNA transcripts. The HTBI primer set drove a first-round RT-PCR of the TCR CDR3. MiXCR was run by TCRdb on the multiplex PCR reads, yielding one entry per CDR3 protein. The repertoire includes 300,000 to 400,000 distinct CDR3 sequences, around 13% of them detected once, and about 26% sits in the top ten. The receptor was derived from a woman in her twenties or thirties with Graves' hyperthyroidism. This rearrangement joins TRBV7-6 to TRBJ2-3, with D possibly being TRBD2 (5 bases). Sequencing was carried out using blood. The CDR3 sequence: CASSLGGEDTQYF. In DNA form, the CDR3 reads TGTGCCAGCAGCTTAGGGGGAGAAGATACGCAGTATTTT.